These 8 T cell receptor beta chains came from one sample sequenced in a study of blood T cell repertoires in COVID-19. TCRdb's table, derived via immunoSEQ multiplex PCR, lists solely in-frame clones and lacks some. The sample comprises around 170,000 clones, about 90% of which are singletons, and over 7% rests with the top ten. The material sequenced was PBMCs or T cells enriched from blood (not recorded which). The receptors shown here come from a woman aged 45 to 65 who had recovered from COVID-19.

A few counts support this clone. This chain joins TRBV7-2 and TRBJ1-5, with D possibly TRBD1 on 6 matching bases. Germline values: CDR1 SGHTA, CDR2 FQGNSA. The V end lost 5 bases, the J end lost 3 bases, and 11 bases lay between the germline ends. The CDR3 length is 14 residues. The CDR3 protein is CASSDGQNNQPQHF. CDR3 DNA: TGTGCCAGCAGCGACGGACAGAACAATCAGCCCCAGCATTTT.

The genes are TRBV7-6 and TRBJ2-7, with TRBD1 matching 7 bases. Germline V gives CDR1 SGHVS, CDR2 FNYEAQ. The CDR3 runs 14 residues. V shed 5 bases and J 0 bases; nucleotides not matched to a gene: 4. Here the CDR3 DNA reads TGTGCCAGCAGCCTCTCAGGGGGCTCCTACGAGCAGTACTTC. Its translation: CASSLSGGSYEQYF.

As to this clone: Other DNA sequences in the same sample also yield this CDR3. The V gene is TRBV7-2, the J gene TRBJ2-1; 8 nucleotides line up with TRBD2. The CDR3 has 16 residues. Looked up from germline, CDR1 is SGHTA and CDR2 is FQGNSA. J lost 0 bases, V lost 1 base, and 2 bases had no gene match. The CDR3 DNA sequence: TGTGCCAGCAGCTTAGGGAGCGGGAGCTCCTACAATGAGCAGTTCTTC. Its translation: CASSLGSGSSYNEQFF.

The CDR3 nucleotides are TGTGCCAGCAGCACCGGACAGAACTCTGGAAACACCATATATTTT. Encoded protein: CASSTGQNSGNTIYF. The chain has TRBV13 and TRBJ1-3, with D possibly TRBD1 on 6 matching bases. There are 15 residues in the CDR3. The V end was cut by 5 bases, the J end by 0 bases, with 11 bases between. Germline V lookup: CDR1 PRHDT, CDR2 FYEKMQ (reference sequence).

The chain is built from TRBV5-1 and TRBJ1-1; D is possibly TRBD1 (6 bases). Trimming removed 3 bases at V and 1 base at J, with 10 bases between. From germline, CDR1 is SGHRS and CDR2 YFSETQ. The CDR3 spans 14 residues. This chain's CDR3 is CASSYRAQNTEAFF. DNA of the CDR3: TGCGCCAGCAGCTACAGGGCCCAGAACACTGAAGCTTTCTTT.

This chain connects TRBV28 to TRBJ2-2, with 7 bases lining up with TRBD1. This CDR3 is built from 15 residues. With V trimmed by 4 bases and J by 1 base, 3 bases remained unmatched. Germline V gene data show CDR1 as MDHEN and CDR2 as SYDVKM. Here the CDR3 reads CASSSTGENTGELFF. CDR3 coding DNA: TGTGCCAGCAGTTCTACAGGGGAGAACACCGGGGAGCTGTTTTTT.

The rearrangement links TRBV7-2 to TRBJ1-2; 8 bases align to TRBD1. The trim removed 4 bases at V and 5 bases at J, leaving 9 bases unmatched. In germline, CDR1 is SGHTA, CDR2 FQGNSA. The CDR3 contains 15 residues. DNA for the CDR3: TGTGCCAGCAGCTACGATTCCAGGGGGCGTTATGGCTACACCTTC. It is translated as CASSYDSRGRYGYTF.

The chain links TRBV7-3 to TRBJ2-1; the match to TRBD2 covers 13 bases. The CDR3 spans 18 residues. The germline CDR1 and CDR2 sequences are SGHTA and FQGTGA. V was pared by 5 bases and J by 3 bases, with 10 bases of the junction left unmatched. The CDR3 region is CASSPGLAGAAYYNEQFF. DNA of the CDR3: TGTGCCAGCAGCCCAGGACTAGCGGGAGCTGCCTACTACAATGAGCAGTTCTTC.